This TCR beta chain was obtained from a study of CD8+ T cells in alopecia areata. Germline assignment: CDR1 SGHAT and CDR2 FQNNGV. The length of the CDR3 is 16 residues. The ends lost 5 bases at V and 1 base at J; junction bases unmatched: 9. cDNA prepared by RNA extraction and subsequent reverse transcription served as the template for sequencing. Generated by immunoSEQ multiplex PCR, the TCRdb table keeps only in-frame clones and is missing some. The sample has over 200,000 clones; 57% are singletons. The source was CD4+ T cells sorted from blood, collected at week 0. The receptor was isolated from a human donor with alopecia areata. V usage is TRBV11-2 and J usage is TRBJ2-5; 8 nucleotides agree with TRBD2. In DNA form, the CDR3 reads TGTGCCAGCAGCACACGGGTAGCGGGGCCCCAAGAGACCCAGTACTTC. Protein product: CASSTRVAGPQETQYF.